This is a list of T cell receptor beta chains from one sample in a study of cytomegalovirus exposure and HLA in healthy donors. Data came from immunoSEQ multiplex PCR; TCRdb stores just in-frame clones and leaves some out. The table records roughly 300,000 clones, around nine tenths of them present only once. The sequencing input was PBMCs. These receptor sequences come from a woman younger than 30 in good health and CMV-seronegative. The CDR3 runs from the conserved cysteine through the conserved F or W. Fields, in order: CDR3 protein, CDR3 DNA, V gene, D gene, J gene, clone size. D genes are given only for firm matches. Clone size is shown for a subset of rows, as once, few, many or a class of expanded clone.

CASSPGPRETQYF,TGTGCCAGCAGCCCAGGGCCTCGGGAGACCCAGTACTTC,TRBV11-3,-,TRBJ2-5,-
CARSLTRVTEARGYTF,TGTGCCAGAAGCCTAACCCGCGTGACAGAGGCTCGGGGCTACACCTTC,TRBV5-3,-,TRBJ1-2,-
CASMGGEAFF,TGTGCCAGCATGGGGGGGGAAGCTTTCTTT,TRBV2,-,TRBJ1-1,-
CASSRSRYNEQFF,TGTGCCAGTAGCCGGAGTAGGTACAATGAGCAGTTCTTC,TRBV19,-,TRBJ2-1,once
CASSPWGQGAETQYF,TGCGCCAGCAGCCCCTGGGGACAGGGGGCAGAGACCCAGTACTTC,TRBV4-1,TRBD1,TRBJ2-5,-
CASSNRGSYNEQFF,TGTGCCAGCAGTAACAGGGGGTCCTACAATGAGCAGTTCTTC,TRBV2,TRBD1,TRBJ2-1,-
CASSFPGGTNQPQHF,TGTGCCAGCAGCTTCCCAGGGGGTACTAATCAGCCCCAGCATTTT,TRBV7-8,TRBD1,TRBJ1-5,-
CASSLGVGAGSSYNEQFF,TGTGCTAGCAGCTTAGGGGTGGGAGCGGGAAGCTCCTACAATGAGCAGTTCTTC,TRBV7-7,TRBD2,TRBJ2-1,-
CASSLSSAGYEQYF,TGTGCCAGCAGTTTGTCTTCGGCGGGCTACGAGCAGTACTTC,TRBV27,-,TRBJ2-7,-
CASSLPLINTEAFF,TGTGCCAGCAGCTTACCTCTAATCAACACTGAAGCTTTCTTT,TRBV7-9,-,TRBJ1-1,-
CASSPRTGLTDTQYF,TGCGCCAGCAGCCCCCGGACAGGTCTGACAGATACGCAGTATTTT,TRBV5-1,TRBD1,TRBJ2-3,-
CASSAPLQSRLNEQFF,TGTGCCAGCAGCGCCCCCCTTCAGTCCCGCCTCAATGAGCAGTTCTTC,TRBV9,-,TRBJ2-1,-
CASRRGNIRSYEQYF,TGTGCCAGCAGGAGAGGGAACATCCGCTCCTACGAGCAGTACTTC,TRBV2,-,TRBJ2-7,-
CASSRPGLAGGGADTQYF,TGTGCCAGCAGCCGACCGGGACTAGCGGGAGGTGGGGCAGATACGCAGTATTTT,TRBV27,TRBD2,TRBJ2-3,-
CASTPPAGGTEAFF,TGTGCCAGCACCCCCCCCGCAGGGGGCACTGAAGCTTTCTTT,TRBV28,TRBD1,TRBJ1-1,-
CSVQEGHGYTF,TGCAGCGTTCAGGAGGGTCATGGCTACACCTTC,TRBV29-1,-,TRBJ1-2,-
CASSFSGQDGNTIYF,TGTGCCAGCAGCTTCTCCGGACAGGACGGAAACACCATATATTTT,TRBV7-6,TRBD1,TRBJ1-3,-
CASSQSGAGTEAFF,TGCGCCAGCAGCCAAAGCGGGGCGGGCACTGAAGCTTTCTTT,TRBV4-1,-,TRBJ1-1,-
CSVAVALNTEAFF,TGCAGCGTTGCAGTTGCACTGAACACTGAAGCTTTCTTT,TRBV29-1,-,TRBJ1-1,-
CASSGTDRELNSPLHF,TGTGCCAGCAGTGGTACGGACAGAGAGTTGAATTCACCCCTCCACTTT,TRBV6-1,-,TRBJ1-6,-
CASNRGGQVHSYEQYF,TGTGCCAGCAATCGAGGGGGACAGGTCCACTCCTACGAGCAGTACTTC,TRBV2,TRBD1,TRBJ2-7,-
CASGLVEQETQYF,TGTGCTAGTGGTTTGGTGGAGCAAGAGACCCAGTACTTC,TRBV12-5,-,TRBJ2-5,-
CASRFDRGSYNEQFF,TGTGCCAGCAGATTCGACAGGGGATCCTACAATGAGCAGTTCTTC,TRBV2,TRBD1,TRBJ2-1,-
CASSLYGRASNEQFF,TGTGCCAGCAGTTTATACGGGAGGGCGTCTAATGAGCAGTTCTTC,TRBV27,TRBD2,TRBJ2-1,-
CAWSATRGYEQYF,TGTGCCTGGAGTGCGACTAGGGGCTACGAGCAGTACTTC,TRBV30,-,TRBJ2-7,-
CASSPRGGGYEQYF,TGCGCCAGCAGCCCAAGGGGCGGTGGCTACGAGCAGTACTTC,TRBV5-1,-,TRBJ2-7,-
CASSQGNIATANYGYTF,TGCGCCAGCAGCCAAGGTAATATCGCGACAGCTAACTATGGCTACACCTTC,TRBV4-1,-,TRBJ1-2,few
CASRRLAGGDTQYF,TGTGCCAGCAGGAGACTAGCGGGAGGAGATACGCAGTATTTT,TRBV27,TRBD2,TRBJ2-3,-
CASSPIRETGSSYNSPLHF,TGTGCCAGCAGTCCTATAAGGGAGACAGGTTCCTCCTATAATTCACCCCTCCACTTT,TRBV28,-,TRBJ1-6,once
CASSFSSGRGPTDTQYF,TGTGCCAGCAGCTTCTCAAGCGGGAGGGGTCCCACAGATACGCAGTATTTT,TRBV7-2,TRBD2,TRBJ2-3,-
CASSLGQGASYGYTF,TGCGCCAGCAGCTTGGGACAGGGGGCTAGCTATGGCTACACCTTC,TRBV5-1,TRBD1,TRBJ1-2,-
CASSLALGLSYEQYF,TGTGCCAGCAGCTTGGCCTTAGGACTATCCTACGAGCAGTACTTC,TRBV5-4,-,TRBJ2-7,-
CASSVGTATGNTIYF,TGTGCCAGCAGCGTAGGGACAGCGACTGGAAACACCATATATTTT,TRBV9,-,TRBJ1-3,-
CASSSQGQGAYGYTF,TGTGCCAGCAGCTCACAGGGACAGGGAGCCTATGGCTACACCTTC,TRBV11-2,TRBD1,TRBJ1-2,-
CASSEFHGSGANVLTF,TGTGCCAGCAGTGAATTCCACGGCTCTGGGGCCAACGTCCTGACTTTC,TRBV25-1,-,TRBJ2-6,-
CASSVERGGVPALHF,TGTGCCAGCAGCGTAGAGCGGGGGGGTGTTCCGGCCCTCCACTTT,TRBV9,-,TRBJ1-6,-
CASSYQALAGAEEQYF,TGTGCCAGCAGTTACCAAGCACTAGCGGGAGCTGAAGAGCAGTACTTC,TRBV6-5,TRBD2,TRBJ2-7,-
CASSEASGGRQPQHF,TGTGCCAGCAGTGAAGCGTCGGGGGGCCGTCAGCCCCAGCATTTT,TRBV6-1,-,TRBJ1-5,few
CATTERERYYEQYF,TGTGCCACCACAGAGCGGGAGAGATACTACGAGCAGTACTTC,TRBV6-6,TRBD2,TRBJ2-7,-